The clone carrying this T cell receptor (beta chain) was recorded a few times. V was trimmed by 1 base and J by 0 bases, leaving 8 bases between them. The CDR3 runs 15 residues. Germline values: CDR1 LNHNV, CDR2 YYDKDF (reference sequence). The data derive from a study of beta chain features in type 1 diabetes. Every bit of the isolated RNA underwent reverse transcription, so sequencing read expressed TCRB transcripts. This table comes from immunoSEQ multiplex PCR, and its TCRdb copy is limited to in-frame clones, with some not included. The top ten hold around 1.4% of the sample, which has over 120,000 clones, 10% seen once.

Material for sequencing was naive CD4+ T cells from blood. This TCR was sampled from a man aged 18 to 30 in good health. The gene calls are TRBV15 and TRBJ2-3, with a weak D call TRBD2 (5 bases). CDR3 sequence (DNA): TGTGCCACCAGCAGAGGCCTAGCTAGCACAGATACGCAGTATTTT. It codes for CATSRGLASTDTQYF.